The rows below give T cell receptor beta chains drawn from one sample of a study of blood T cell repertoires in COVID-19. Repertoires were generated with immunoSEQ multiplex PCR, while TCRdb's copy carries only in-frame clones and drops some. The table includes some 200,000 clones, 70% to 90% detected once. Sequenced: PBMCs or T cells enriched from blood (not recorded which). The receptors here all came from a woman aged 18-35 years who had recovered from COVID-19. Both conserved end residues are trimmed from each CDR3. The D gene is left open where the match is weak.

j_call	v_call	d_call	cdr3_aa
TRBJ1-2	TRBV7-2	TRBD1	ASSLAPGQGAEGYT
TRBJ1-6	TRBV12-3/TRBV12-4	.	ASSFNNSPLH
TRBJ2-3	TRBV5-1	TRBD2	ASSLVAGGPGDTQY
TRBJ1-1	TRBV4-2	TRBD1	ASSHGQGDREAF
TRBJ2-3	TRBV7-6	TRBD2	ASSSRTSLHTDTQY
TRBJ1-5	TRBV28	TRBD1	ASSLRDRYPRPQH
TRBJ1-3	TRBV5-1	.	ASSPTVDSGNTIY
TRBJ2-2	TRBV27	.	ASSPRGRGTGELF
TRBJ2-7	TRBV4-1	TRBD2	ASQWGLAGGKGVYEQY
TRBJ2-1	TRBV6-4	.	ASSERSESEQF
TRBJ1-3	TRBV30	TRBD1	AWSGRTGDLEDTIY
TRBJ1-4	TRBV30	TRBD1	AWSVGGTANEKLF
TRBJ2-1	TRBV24-1	TRBD2	ATSDPGTSGRASYNEQF
TRBJ1-5	TRBV4-2	.	ASSQGLEGGVNQPQH
TRBJ2-5	TRBV14	.	ASSQGPEGITFSVSETQY
TRBJ2-3	TRBV2	.	ASSELVGEEGDTQY
TRBJ2-3	TRBV6-4	.	ASSEGSPHTDTQY
TRBJ2-7	TRBV5-1	TRBD1	ASTTRTGGPYEQY
TRBJ2-2	TRBV7-3	.	ASSLTGTSNTGELF
TRBJ2-7	TRBV10-2	.	ASSESAGLPPEQY
TRBJ2-1	TRBV7-2	.	ASSFRGQPYNEQF
TRBJ2-1	TRBV4-1	TRBD2	ASSQKDPSGVIFNEQF
TRBJ2-1	TRBV4-3	TRBD2	ASSQLGASGAEFPGQF
TRBJ1-1	TRBV19	.	ASSMPVRAF
TRBJ2-3	TRBV10-2	.	ASSPSTDTQY
TRBJ1-6	TRBV28	.	ASTQIAASSYNSPLH
TRBJ1-1	TRBV19	TRBD1	ASSTTGAEGEAF
TRBJ2-7	TRBV12-3/TRBV12-4	.	ASSWGDSYEQY
TRBJ2-7	TRBV5-1	TRBD2	ASEEGSGRTYEQY
TRBJ1-2	TRBV3-1/TRBV3-2	.	ASSQGLGYT
TRBJ1-5	TRBV28	.	ASSLVRGPQH